This is a list of T cell receptor beta chains from one sample in a study of beta chain features in type 1 diabetes. Clones were read by immunoSEQ multiplex PCR, and TCRdb kept only the in-frame ones, dropping some. This sample has hundreds of thousands of clones, with approximately 12% found just once. Specimen: naive CD4+ T cells from blood. The receptor source for this set is a young woman with type 1 diabetes. The conserved cysteine and the conserved F or W are not part of the CDR3 here. A D gene is named only where the DNA matches it firmly.

>TRBV28|TRBJ2-6|TRBD2
ASTAGSGANVLT
>TRBV5-4|TRBJ2-5|TRBD2
ASSLQRGARETQY
>TRBV11-3|TRBJ2-3|.
ASSLRWPDTDTQY
>TRBV14|TRBJ2-7|TRBD1
ASSPPGGRGRNYEQY
>TRBV4-3|TRBJ2-7|.
ASSQDGTRGWEQY
>TRBV5-1|TRBJ1-1|.
ASSFWEGLNTEAF
>TRBV9|TRBJ2-1|.
ASSVGRGAYNEQF
>TRBV18|TRBJ2-1|TRBD2
ASSPGGLAGANNEQF
>TRBV7-2|TRBJ1-1|.
ASSLFRGSTEAF
>TRBV19|TRBJ2-1|TRBD1
ASSMGTGPTRSQF
>TRBV13|TRBJ2-1|TRBD2
ASSLDWRGGGNEQF
>TRBV7-9|TRBJ1-5|.
ASSPSMGLRNQPQH
>TRBV7-2|TRBJ2-3|TRBD2
ASSLASGGADTQY
>TRBV5-4|TRBJ2-1|TRBD1
ASSSAGQGHNEQF
>TRBV28|TRBJ1-1|TRBD1
ASRANRDRDTEAF
>TRBV7-9|TRBJ2-1|.
ASSLAPDYNEQF
>TRBV7-8|TRBJ2-2|TRBD2
ASSPEAGAKTGELF
>TRBV11-2|TRBJ2-3|TRBD2
ASSSLHLRGAGGTQY
>TRBV30|TRBJ2-3|.
AWSVTGDTQY
>TRBV29-1|TRBJ2-3|TRBD1
SVGGRPGQGRDTQY
>TRBV5-4|TRBJ1-3|.
ASSLDRGGNTIY
>TRBV21-1|TRBJ2-2|.
ASSAKLADENTGELF
>TRBV11-2|TRBJ1-2|TRBD1
ASSRDRGSGYT
>TRBV7-9|TRBJ2-1|TRBD2
ASSLGLAGSNEQF
>TRBV5-6|TRBJ2-6|.
ASSFRGSGANVLT
>TRBV9|TRBJ2-1|.
ASSPRHARLVNEQF
>TRBV30|TRBJ2-2|.
AWKQAHGELF
>TRBV6-5|TRBJ1-2|.
ASSYSYLANYGYT
>TRBV4-3|TRBJ2-7|.
ASSQDTQPLFNQY
>TRBV9|TRBJ2-2|.
ASSEGQNTGELF
>TRBV19|TRBJ1-3|.
ASTPSRAGNTIY
>TRBV30|TRBJ1-3|.
AWSVTGNSIY
>TRBV29-1|TRBJ2-7|.
SVIKIAERYEQY
>TRBV18|TRBJ1-2|.
ASSPRADYGYT
>TRBV25-1|TRBJ2-5|.
ASRHSRAAKETQY
>TRBV19|TRBJ1-4|.
ASSPQGFGEKLF
>TRBV9|TRBJ2-2|TRBD2
ASAWTSDTGELF
>TRBV20-1|TRBJ1-2|.
SAATVYGYT
>TRBV28|TRBJ2-7|.
ASSSRGLGWEQY
>TRBV7-2|TRBJ2-1|.
ASSQGGLQYNEQF
>TRBV5-1|TRBJ2-2|.
ASSRGQNTGELF
>TRBV25-1|TRBJ2-7|.
ASSEQQVGEQY
>TRBV5-4|TRBJ2-3|.
ASSLYTDTQY
>TRBV30|TRBJ2-1|TRBD2
AWSVGLAGINEQF
>TRBV15|TRBJ1-3|.
ATSRGQANSGNTIY
>TRBV6-6|TRBJ2-5|TRBD2
AGGLAQETQY
>TRBV29-1|TRBJ1-2|.
SVGSGQGYT
>TRBV19|TRBJ2-1|TRBD2
ASGSGGPVEQF
>TRBV6-1|TRBJ2-1|TRBD1
ASRRGTGAVNEQF
>TRBV15|TRBJ2-5|TRBD2
ATSRRLAGGPKTQY
>TRBV7-2|TRBJ2-5|.
ASSLVSTLGSKTQY
>TRBV19|TRBJ1-1|.
ASSIVGVNTEAF
>TRBV30|TRBJ2-5|TRBD1
ALKQGATETQY
>TRBV9|TRBJ2-1|.
ASSLSGPTPNEQF
>TRBV29-1|TRBJ2-5|.
SVERGGKETQY